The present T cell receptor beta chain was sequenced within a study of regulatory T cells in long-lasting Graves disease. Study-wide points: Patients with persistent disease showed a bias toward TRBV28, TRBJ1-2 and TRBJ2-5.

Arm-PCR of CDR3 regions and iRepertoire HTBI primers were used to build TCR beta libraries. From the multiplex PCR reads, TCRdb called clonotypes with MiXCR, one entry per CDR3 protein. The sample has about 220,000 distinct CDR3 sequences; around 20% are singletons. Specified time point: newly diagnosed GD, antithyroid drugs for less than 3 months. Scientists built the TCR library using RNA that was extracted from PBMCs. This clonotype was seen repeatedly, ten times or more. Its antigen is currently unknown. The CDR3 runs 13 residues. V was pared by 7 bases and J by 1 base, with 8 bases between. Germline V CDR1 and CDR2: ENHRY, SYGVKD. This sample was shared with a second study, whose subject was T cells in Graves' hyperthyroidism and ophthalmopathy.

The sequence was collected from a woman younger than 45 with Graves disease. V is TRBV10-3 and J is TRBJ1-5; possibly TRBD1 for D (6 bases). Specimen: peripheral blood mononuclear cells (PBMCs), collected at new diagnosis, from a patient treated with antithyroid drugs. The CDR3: CAINRESNQPQHF. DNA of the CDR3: TGTGCCATCAACAGGGAGAGCAATCAGCCCCAGCATTTT.